This TCR beta chain was recovered during a study of blood T cell repertoires in COVID-19 (dated by TCRdb to the early 2020s). Regarding the complete study: The collaborator samples originated in the United States, Italy and Spain and spanned the acute and convalescent phases of COVID-19. The dataset comprised deeply sampled blood TCRbeta repertoires from subjects exposed to, actively infected with, or recovered from COVID-19. The sample metadata nearly always contained a de-identified subject ID, COVID-19 status, age in years and sex. The repertoires were released in a freely available public database meant as a resource for research on the immune response to SARS-CoV-2. Where HLA class I and class II types were available, the types were taken from metadata supplied by the sample provider, not from assay-based typing. The material from the prospective study consisted of cDNA or gDNA derived from T cells, B-cell-depleted T cells, or PBMCs. Samples came from the ongoing ImmuneRACE study (first 160 participants) plus 1,254 subjects from 6 global collaborators.

Trimming costs V 4 bases and J 6 bases, and their ends lie 15 bases apart. From the cysteine through the phenylalanine, the CDR3 covers 13 amino acids. Here the CDR3 DNA is all that survives: 39 bases in frame from base 1. From a lookup of the germline V gene, CDR1 and CDR2 are SQVTM and ANQGSEA. The research as a whole found: The quantity of clinical and demographic metadata differed by source and by participant and was supplied without curation.

One collaborating source in Seattle enrolled patients during active infection and followed them longitudinally through the course of disease. Each collaborating institution followed its own protocols to collect whole blood in K2EDTA tubes. For TCRbeta analysis, collaborators shipped samples as frozen whole blood, isolated PBMCs, or DNA extracted from either of those sample types. The immunoSEQ Assay, a bias-controlled multiplex PCR, was used to amplify TCRbeta CDR3 regions from genomic DNA. Per the source publication's procedure: Nucleated cell counts per sample were estimated from amplification of reference gene primers within the assay. To quantify the absolute abundance of each unique TCRbeta CDR3 rearrangement, sequence reads were collapsed and filtered. Productive Simpson clonality was computed per sample as the square root of Simpson's diversity index over productive rearrangements. This is the immuneACCESS table as TCRdb keeps it, with only in-frame sequences that have V and J called. A part of the clones is gone; compared with another copy, unresolved V genes explain less than half, and the rest is unexplained. V and J calls and clone size are those listed in that table; D and trimming were worked out from the DNA. This sample has around 340,000 clones in its table, and approximately 86% of those were observed once. The ten top clones hold around 7.4% of the sample.

Turning to this clone: It has no known antigen specificity. No quality values exist for individual bases; no much larger clone is one base distant.

Sequencing was done on a sample of peripheral blood. This clonotype was sampled from a woman aged 55-70 years with COVID-19, enrolled during active disease. Recombination joined TRBV29-1 with TRBJ1-2, with a tentative D gene TRBD1 over 6 matching bases. The DNA reads TGCAGCGTTGGTCTTCGGGGGGGGCATGGCTACACCTTC. Its translation reads: CSVGLRGGHGYTF.